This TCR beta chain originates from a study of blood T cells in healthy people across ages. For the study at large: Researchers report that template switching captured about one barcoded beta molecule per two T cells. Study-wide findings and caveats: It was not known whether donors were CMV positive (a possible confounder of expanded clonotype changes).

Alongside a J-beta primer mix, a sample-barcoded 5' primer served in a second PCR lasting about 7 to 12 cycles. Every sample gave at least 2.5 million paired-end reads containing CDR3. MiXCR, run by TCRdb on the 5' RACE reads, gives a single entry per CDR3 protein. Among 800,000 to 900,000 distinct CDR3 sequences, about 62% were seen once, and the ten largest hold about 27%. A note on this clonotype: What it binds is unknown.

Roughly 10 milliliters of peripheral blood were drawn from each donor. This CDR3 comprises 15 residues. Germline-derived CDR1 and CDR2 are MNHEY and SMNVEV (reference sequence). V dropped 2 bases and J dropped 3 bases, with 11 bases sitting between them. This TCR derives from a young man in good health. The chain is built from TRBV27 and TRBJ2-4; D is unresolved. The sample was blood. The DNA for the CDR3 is TGTGCCAGCAGTTTAGGTAGCTGGGACAAAAACATTCAGTACTTC. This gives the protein CASSLGSWDKNIQYF.